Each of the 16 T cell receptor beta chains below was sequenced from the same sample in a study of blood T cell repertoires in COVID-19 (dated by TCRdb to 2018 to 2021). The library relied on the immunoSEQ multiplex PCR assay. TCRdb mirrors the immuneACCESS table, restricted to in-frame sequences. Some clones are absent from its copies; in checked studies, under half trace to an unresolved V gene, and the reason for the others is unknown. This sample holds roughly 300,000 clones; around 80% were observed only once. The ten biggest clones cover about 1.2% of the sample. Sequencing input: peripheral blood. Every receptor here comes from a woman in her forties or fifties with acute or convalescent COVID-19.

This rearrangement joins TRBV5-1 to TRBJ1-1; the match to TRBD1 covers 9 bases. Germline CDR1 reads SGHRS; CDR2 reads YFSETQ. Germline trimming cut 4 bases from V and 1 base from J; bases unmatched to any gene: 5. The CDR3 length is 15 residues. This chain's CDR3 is CASSRLDRGNTEAFF. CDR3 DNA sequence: TGCGCCAGCAGCCGACTGGACAGGGGGAACACTGAAGCTTTCTTT.

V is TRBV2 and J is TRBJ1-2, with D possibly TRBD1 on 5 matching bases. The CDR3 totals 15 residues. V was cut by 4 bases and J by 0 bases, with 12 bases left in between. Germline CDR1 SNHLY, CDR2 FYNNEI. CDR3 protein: CASSAQAYPNYGYTF. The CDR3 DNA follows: TGTGCCAGCAGTGCACAGGCCTACCCTAACTATGGCTACACCTTC.

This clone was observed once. The DNA of the CDR3 is TGTGCCAGTAGTACGGGGGGAGGTGGCAATCAGCCCCAGCATTTT. Its translation: CASSTGGGGNQPQHF. This chain uses TRBV19 with TRBJ1-5; D possibly corresponds to TRBD1 (5 bases). The CDR3 extends over 15 amino acids. Between the trimmed V and J ends, which lost 4 bases and 2 bases, there was a span of 12 bases. Germline V gives CDR1 LNHDA, CDR2 SQIVND (reference sequence). The full variable domain, rest sourced from reference TRBV19 and TRBJ1-5, is DGGITQSPKYLFRKEGQNVTLSCEQNLNHDAMYWYRQDPGQGLRLIYYSQIVNDFQKGDIAEGYSVSREKKESFPLTVTSAQKNPTAFYLCASSTGGGGNQPQHFGDGTRLSIL.

The CDR3 bases are TGTGCCAGCAGCAATCTAGTATGCGCAGATACGCAGTATTTT. Residues: CASSNLVCADTQYF. The rearrangement joins TRBV21-1 to TRBJ2-3; the table assigns TRBD2, which was not confirmed against the DNA. TRBV21-1 is designated a pseudogene. The CDR3 spans 14 residues.

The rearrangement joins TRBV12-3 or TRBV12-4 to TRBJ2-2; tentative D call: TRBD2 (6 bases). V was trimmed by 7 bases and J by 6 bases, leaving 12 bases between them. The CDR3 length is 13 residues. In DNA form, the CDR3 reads TGTGCCAGCAAACTCAGACTAGCCGGGGAGCTGTTTTTT. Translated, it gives CASKLRLAGELFF.

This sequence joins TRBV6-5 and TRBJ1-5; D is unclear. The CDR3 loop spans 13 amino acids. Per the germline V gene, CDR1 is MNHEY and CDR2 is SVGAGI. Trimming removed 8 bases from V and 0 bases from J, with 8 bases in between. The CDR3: CASGRNSNQPQHF. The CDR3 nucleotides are TGTGCCAGCGGTAGAAATAGCAATCAGCCCCAGCATTTT.

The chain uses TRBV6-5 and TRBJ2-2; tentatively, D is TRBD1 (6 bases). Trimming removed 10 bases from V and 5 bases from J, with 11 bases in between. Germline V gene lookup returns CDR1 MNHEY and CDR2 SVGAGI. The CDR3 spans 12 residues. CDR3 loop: CATSRGTGELFF. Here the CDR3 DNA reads TGTGCCACCTCCAGGGGTACCGGGGAGCTGTTTTTT.

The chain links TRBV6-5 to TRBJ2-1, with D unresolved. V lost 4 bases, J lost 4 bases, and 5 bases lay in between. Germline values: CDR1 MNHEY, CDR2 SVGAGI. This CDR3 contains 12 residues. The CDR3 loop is CASSSQYNEQFF. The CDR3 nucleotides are TGTGCCAGCAGTTCACAGTACAATGAGCAGTTCTTC.

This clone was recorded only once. For the CDR3, the DNA is TGTGCCAGCAGTGAAGCGCTTAGCAGGGGGAATGAAAAACTGTTTTTT. It is translated as CASSEALSRGNEKLFF. The gene calls are TRBV6-1 and TRBJ1-4; TRBD1 matches 7 bases. The V segment lost 0 bases and the J segment 5 bases; nucleotides outside the gene matches: 6. Germline-derived CDR1 and CDR2 are MNHNS and SASEGT. The CDR3 totals 16 residues.

CDR3 region: CASSTGENTEAFF. For the CDR3, the DNA is TGCGCCAGCAGTACAGGGGAGAACACTGAAGCTTTCTTT. The J gene is TRBJ1-1, the V gene TRBV5-1, with 7 positions matching TRBD1. V shed 5 bases, J shed 1 base, and the junction held 2 bases outside the gene matches. Germline V CDR1 and CDR2: SGHRS, YFSETQ. This CDR3 contains 13 residues. The full variable domain, its missing parts supplied by reference TRBV5-1 and TRBJ1-1, is KAGVTQTPRYLIKTRGQQVTLSCSPISGHRSVSWYQQTPGQGLQFLFEYFSETQRNKGNFPGRFSGRQFSNSRSEMNVSTLELGDSALYLCASSTGENTEAFFGQGTRLTVV.

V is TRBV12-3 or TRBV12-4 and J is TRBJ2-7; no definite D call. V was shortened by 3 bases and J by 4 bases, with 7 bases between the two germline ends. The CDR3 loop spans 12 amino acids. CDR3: CASSFPQYEQYF. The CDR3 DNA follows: TGTGCCAGCAGTTTCCCTCAGTACGAGCAGTACTTC.

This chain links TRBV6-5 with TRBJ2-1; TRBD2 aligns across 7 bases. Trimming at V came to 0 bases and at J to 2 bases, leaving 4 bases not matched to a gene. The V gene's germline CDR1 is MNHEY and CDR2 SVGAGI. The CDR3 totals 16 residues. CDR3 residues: CASSYSTSQAYNEQFF. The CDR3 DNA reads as TGTGCCAGCAGTTACTCGACTAGCCAAGCCTACAATGAGCAGTTCTTC.

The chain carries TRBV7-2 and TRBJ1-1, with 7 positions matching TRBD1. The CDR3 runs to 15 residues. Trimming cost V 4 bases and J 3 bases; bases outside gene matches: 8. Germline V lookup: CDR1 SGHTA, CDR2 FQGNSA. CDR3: CASSWGTVGDTEAFF. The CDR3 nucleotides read TGTGCCAGCAGCTGGGGGACAGTAGGGGACACTGAAGCTTTCTTT.

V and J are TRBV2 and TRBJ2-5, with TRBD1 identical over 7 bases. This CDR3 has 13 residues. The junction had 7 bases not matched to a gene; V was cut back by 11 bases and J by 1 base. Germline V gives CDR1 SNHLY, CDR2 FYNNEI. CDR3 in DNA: TGTGCCGGGGGAAGGGGGCTCCAAGAGACCCAGTACTTC. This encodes CAGGRGLQETQYF. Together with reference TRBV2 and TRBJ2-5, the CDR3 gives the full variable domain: EPEVTQTPSHQVTQMGQEVILRCVPISNHLYFYWYRQILGQKVEFLVSFYNNEISEKSEIFDDQFSVERPDGSNFTLKIRSTKLEDSAMYFCAGGRGLQETQYFGPGTRLLVL.

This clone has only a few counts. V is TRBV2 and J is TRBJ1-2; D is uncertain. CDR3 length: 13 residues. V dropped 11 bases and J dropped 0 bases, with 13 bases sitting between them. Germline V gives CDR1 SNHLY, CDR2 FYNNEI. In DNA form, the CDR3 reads TGTGCCTCCCATGGGCAGTCTAACTATGGCTACACCTTC. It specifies CASHGQSNYGYTF.

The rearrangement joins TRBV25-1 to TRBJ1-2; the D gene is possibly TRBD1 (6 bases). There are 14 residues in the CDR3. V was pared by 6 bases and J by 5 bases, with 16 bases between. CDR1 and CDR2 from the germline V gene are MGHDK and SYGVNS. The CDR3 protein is CASSRAGGYYGYTF. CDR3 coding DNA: TGTGCCAGCAGCCGGGCGGGGGGCTATTATGGCTACACCTTC.